These 16 T cell receptor beta chains came from one sample sequenced in a study of blood T cell repertoires in COVID-19 (dated by TCRdb to the early 2020s). Library prep was done by the immunoSEQ multiplex PCR assay. TCRdb took over this immuneACCESS table, retaining in-frame rearrangements with V and J assigned. Such tables are incomplete; in checked studies, under half of the missing clones stem from an unresolved V gene, and the remainder is unexplained. Recorded for this sample are approximately 50,000 clones; nearly 90% of them occurred a single time. The ten largest clones add up to more than 7% of the sample. Sequencing was performed on peripheral blood. All receptors derive from a man older than 75 with active or convalescent COVID-19.

The J gene is TRBJ2-1, the V gene TRBV24-1, with TRBD2 matching over 15 bases. Germline V gives CDR1 KGHDR, CDR2 SFDVKD. The CDR3 has 23 amino acids. V gave up 7 bases and J gave up 3 bases; unmatched junction bases: 24. This chain's CDR3 is CATSPPPGRGERTSGRVYNEQFF. The CDR3 DNA sequence: TGTGCCACCAGCCCACCTCCGGGCAGGGGGGAAAGGACTAGCGGGAGGGTCTACAATGAGCAGTTCTTC.

The chain links TRBV6-4 to TRBJ1-6; 11 bases are a match to TRBD1. J was trimmed by 6 bases and V by 6 bases; bases with no gene match: 4. The germline V gene encodes CDR1 MRHNA and CDR2 SNTAGT. This CDR3 has 15 amino acids. The DNA of the CDR3 is TGTGCCAGCAGCGCGGACAGGGGGCCTAATTCACCCCTCCACTTT. This translates into CASSADRGPNSPLHF.

As DNA, the CDR3 is TGTGCCAGCAGTTACGGGGCAAATCAGCCCCAGCATTTT. Protein sequence: CASSYGANQPQHF. J is TRBJ1-5 and V is TRBV6-5; possibly TRBD1 for D (5 bases). The germline gives CDR1 MNHEY, CDR2 SVGAGI. The CDR3 length is 13 residues. V was trimmed by 2 bases and J by 4 bases, leaving 6 bases between them.

This chain links TRBV12-3 or TRBV12-4 with TRBJ2-2; unclear D gene. Trimming pared 10 bases from V and 1 base from J, leaving 10 bases between. The CDR3 extends over 13 amino acids. Here the CDR3 reads CAMASVNTGELFF. The CDR3 nucleotides are TGTGCCATGGCCAGTGTGAACACCGGGGAGCTGTTTTTT.

The V gene is TRBV6-5, the J gene TRBJ1-2; 7 bases are a match to TRBD1. Losses at the gene ends were 6 bases for V and 8 bases for J; bases not matched to a gene: 9. Germline loops: CDR1 MNHEY, CDR2 SVGAGI. This CDR3 spans 13 amino acids. This chain's CDR3 is CASSLTGYGGYTF. CDR3 sequence (DNA): TGTGCCAGCAGCCTGACAGGGTACGGCGGCTACACCTTC.

J is TRBJ1-5 and V is TRBV19; TRBD1 agrees at 8 bases. Trimming at V came to 8 bases and at J to 7 bases, leaving 13 bases not matched to a gene. This CDR3 region has 15 residues. Germline V gene lookup returns CDR1 LNHDA and CDR2 SQIVND (reference sequence). The CDR3 nucleotides read TGTGCCAGTTCCCCCCGGACAGGGTCTGGCCAGCCCCAGCATTTT. Its translation: CASSPRTGSGQPQHF.

This chain uses TRBV6-1 with TRBJ2-5, with TRBD1 identical over 10 bases. The germline gives CDR1 MNHNS, CDR2 SASEGT. This CDR3 spans 15 amino acids. The V segment lost 3 bases and the J segment 5 bases; nucleotides outside the gene matches: 6. The CDR3 region is CASSERTGGTETQYF. For the CDR3, the DNA is TGTGCCAGCAGTGAGAGGACAGGGGGGACTGAGACCCAGTACTTC.

The CDR3 nucleotides read TGTGCCTGGGACGGGCCGGGGGACACCGGGGAGCTGTTTTTT. This codes for CAWDGPGDTGELFF. The chain employs TRBV30 and TRBJ2-2; weak D call: TRBD2 (6 bases). CDR3 size: 14 residues. Between the trimmed V and J ends, which lost 5 bases and 3 bases, there was a span of 13 bases. Germline CDR1 reads GTSNPN; CDR2 reads SVGIG (reference sequence).

The gene calls are TRBV28 and TRBJ2-7; 8 bases align to TRBD1. Per germline, CDR1 MDHEN and CDR2 SYDVKM. This CDR3 is built from 16 residues. J gave up 2 bases and V 7 bases, and 13 bases lay outside the gene matches. CDR3 protein: CASNSPDRVKTYEQYF. For the CDR3, the DNA is TGTGCCAGCAACAGCCCGGACAGGGTGAAGACCTACGAGCAGTACTTC.

This clone was seen only once. The V call is TRBV5-1, the J call TRBJ1-6, with D unclear. Deletions cut 3 bases from V and 6 bases from J, with 16 bases between. Looked up from germline, CDR1 is SGHRS and CDR2 is YFSETQ. This CDR3 contains 16 residues. The CDR3 region is CASSWAPGGRNSPLHF. CDR3 coding DNA: TGCGCCAGCAGCTGGGCCCCCGGAGGGCGTAATTCACCCCTCCACTTT. The variable domain in full, completed from reference TRBV5-1 and TRBJ1-6, reads KAGVTQTPRYLIKTRGQQVTLSCSPISGHRSVSWYQQTPGQGLQFLFEYFSETQRNKGNFPGRFSGRQFSNSRSEMNVSTLELGDSALYLCASSWAPGGRNSPLHFGNGTRLTVT.

This sequence joins TRBV7-7 and TRBJ2-3; 14 bases line up with TRBD2. The CDR3 has 16 amino acids. V trimming: 5 bases; J trimming: 5 bases; junction bases outside the gene matches: 6. Germline CDR1 is SSHAT and CDR2 is FNYEAQ (reference sequence). This CDR3 reads CASSVGLAGGLDTQYF. The CDR3 DNA is TGTGCCAGCAGCGTAGGACTAGCGGGGGGCCTAGATACGCAGTATTTT.

The chain carries TRBV18 and TRBJ2-4, with 9 bases fitting TRBD2. Germline assignment: CDR1 KGHSH and CDR2 LQKENI. Losses at the gene ends were 5 bases for V and 5 bases for J; bases not matched to a gene: 7. This CDR3 spans 15 amino acids. The CDR3 protein is CASSTAGGRENIQYF. The CDR3 DNA sequence: TGTGCCAGCTCAACTGCAGGCGGGAGGGAAAACATTCAGTACTTC.

This clone was detected only a few times. The rearrangement joins TRBV4-3 to TRBJ1-4; tentative D call: TRBD1 (6 bases). The germline V gene has CDR1 LGHNA and CDR2 YSLEER. The CDR3 length is 16 residues. Trimming shortened V by 1 base and J by 7 bases, and 16 bases separated the two germline ends. This CDR3 is CASSQASAGAGEKLFF. In DNA form, the CDR3 reads TGCGCCAGCAGCCAAGCCTCGGCAGGGGCCGGTGAAAAACTGTTTTTT.

The CDR3 DNA sequence: TGTGCCAGCTCTCCTACCGGGAATCAGCCCCAGCATTTT. This codes for CASSPTGNQPQHF. This sequence joins TRBV18 and TRBJ1-5; the D is unclear. V was trimmed by 6 bases and J by 4 bases, leaving 10 bases between them. The CDR3 is 13 amino acids. Germline CDR1 is KGHSH and CDR2 is LQKENI.

The rearrangement links TRBV3-1 (or the pseudogene TRBV3-2) to TRBJ2-5; a possible D gene is TRBD1 (7 bases). The CDR3 runs 14 residues. CDR1 is LGHDT and CDR2 is YNNKEL in the germline V gene (reference sequence). Trimming pared 2 bases from V and 3 bases from J, leaving 10 bases between. For the CDR3, the DNA is TGTGCCAGCAGCCAACAGGGGGGCAAAGAGACCCAGTACTTC. Its translation is CASSQQGGKETQYF.

This clone was detected only once. The V and J genes are TRBV11-3 and TRBJ2-1, with 8 positions matching TRBD1. From germline, CDR1 is SGHNT and CDR2 YENEEA. This CDR3 is built from 12 residues. V gave up 1 base and J gave up 10 bases; unmatched junction bases: 0. The CDR3 spells CASSLGDREQFF. The CDR3 DNA sequence: TGTGCCAGCAGCTTAGGGGACAGGGAGCAGTTCTTC.